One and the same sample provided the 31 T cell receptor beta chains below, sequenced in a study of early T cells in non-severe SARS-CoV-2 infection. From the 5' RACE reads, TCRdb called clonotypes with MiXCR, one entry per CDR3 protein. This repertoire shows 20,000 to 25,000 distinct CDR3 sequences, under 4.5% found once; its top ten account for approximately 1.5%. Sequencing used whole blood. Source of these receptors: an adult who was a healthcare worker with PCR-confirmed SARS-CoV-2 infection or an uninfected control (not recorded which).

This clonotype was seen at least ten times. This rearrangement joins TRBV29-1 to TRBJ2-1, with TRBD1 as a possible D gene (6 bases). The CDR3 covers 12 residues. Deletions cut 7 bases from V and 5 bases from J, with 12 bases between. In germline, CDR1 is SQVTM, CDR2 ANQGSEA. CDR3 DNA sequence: TGCAGCGCCGGGACACAGAACAATGAGCAGTTCTTC. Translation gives CSAGTQNNEQFF.

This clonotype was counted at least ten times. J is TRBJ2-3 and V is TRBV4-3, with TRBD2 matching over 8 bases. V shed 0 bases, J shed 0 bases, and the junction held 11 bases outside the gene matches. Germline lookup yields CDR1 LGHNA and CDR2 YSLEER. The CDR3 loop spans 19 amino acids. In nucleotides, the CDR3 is TGCGCCAGCAGCCAAGATCCGGGAGGGGGGGGAAGAAGCACAGATACGCAGTATTTT. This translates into CASSQDPGGGGRSTDTQYF.

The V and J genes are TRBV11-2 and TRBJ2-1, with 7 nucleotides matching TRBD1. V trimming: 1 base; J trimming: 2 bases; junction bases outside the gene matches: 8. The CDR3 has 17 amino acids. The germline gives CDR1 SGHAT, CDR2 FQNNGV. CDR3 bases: TGTGCCAGCAGCTTAGTCCCGGGACAGTCGACCTACAATGAGCAGTTCTTC. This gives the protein CASSLVPGQSTYNEQFF.

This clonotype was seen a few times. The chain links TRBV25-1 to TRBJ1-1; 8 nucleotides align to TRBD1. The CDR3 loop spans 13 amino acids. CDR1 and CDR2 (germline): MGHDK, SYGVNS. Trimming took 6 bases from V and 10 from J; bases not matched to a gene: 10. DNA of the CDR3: TGTGCCAGCAGATTTTCAGGGGGCGGAGGAGCTTTCTTT. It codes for CASRFSGGGGAFF.

As DNA, the CDR3 is TGTGCCAGCAGCTTAGATTCTCAACAGGGGAAGGATTTCTTT. Translating it yields CASSLDSQQGKDFF. The rearrangement uses TRBV11-2 and TRBJ1-1, with 7 nucleotides matching TRBD1. CDR1 SGHAT and CDR2 FQNNGV come from the germline V gene. The CDR3 is 14 residues long. V shed 0 bases and J 13 bases; nucleotides not matched to a gene: 11.

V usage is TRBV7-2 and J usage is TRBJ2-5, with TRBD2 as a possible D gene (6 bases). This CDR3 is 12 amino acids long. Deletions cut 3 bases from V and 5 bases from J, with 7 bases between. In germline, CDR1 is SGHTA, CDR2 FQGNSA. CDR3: CASSFRGETQYF. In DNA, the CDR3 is TGTGCCAGCAGCTTCCGGGGGGAGACCCAGTACTTC.

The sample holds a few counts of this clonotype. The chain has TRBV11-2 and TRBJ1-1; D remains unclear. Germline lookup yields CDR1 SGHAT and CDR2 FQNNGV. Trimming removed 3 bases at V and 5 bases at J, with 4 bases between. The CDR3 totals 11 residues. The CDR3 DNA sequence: TGTGCCAGCAGCTTCGGGACTGAAGCTTTCTTT. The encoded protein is CASSFGTEAFF.

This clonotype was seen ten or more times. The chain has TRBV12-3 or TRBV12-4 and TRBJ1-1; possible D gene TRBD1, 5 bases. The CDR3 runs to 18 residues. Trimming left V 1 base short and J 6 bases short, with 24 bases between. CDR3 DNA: TGTGCCAGCAGTTTAGGGTTCGTTAAGTCTGGGGGACGGGCTGAAGCTTTCTTT. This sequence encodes CASSLGFVKSGGRAEAFF.

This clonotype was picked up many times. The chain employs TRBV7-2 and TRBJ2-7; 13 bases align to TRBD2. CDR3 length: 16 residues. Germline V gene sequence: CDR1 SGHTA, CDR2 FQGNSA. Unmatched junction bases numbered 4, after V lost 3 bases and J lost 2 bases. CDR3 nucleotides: TGTGCCAGCAGCTTCCGACTAGCGGGGGGCACCTACGAGCAGTACTTC. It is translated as CASSFRLAGGTYEQYF.

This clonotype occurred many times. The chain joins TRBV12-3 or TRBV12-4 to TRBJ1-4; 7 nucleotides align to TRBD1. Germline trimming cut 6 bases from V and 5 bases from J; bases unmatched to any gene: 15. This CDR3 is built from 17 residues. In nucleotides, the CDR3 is TGTGCCAGCAGCCCGTTTGCTGGGGGCAGGGGGAATGAAAAACTGTTTTTT. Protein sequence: CASSPFAGGRGNEKLFF.

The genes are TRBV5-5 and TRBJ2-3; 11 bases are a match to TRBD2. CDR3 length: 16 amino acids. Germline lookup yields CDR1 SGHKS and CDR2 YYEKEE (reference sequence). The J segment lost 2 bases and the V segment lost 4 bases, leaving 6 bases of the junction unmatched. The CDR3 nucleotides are TGTGCCAGCAGCAGGGGACTAGCGGCTACCACAGATACGCAGTATTTT. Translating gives CASSRGLAATTDTQYF.

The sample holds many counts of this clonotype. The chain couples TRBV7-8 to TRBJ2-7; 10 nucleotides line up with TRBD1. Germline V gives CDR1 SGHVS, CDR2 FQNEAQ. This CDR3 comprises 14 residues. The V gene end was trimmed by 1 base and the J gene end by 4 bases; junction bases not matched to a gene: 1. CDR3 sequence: CASSLGDRGYEQYF. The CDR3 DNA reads TGTGCCAGCAGCTTAGGGGACAGGGGTTACGAGCAGTACTTC.

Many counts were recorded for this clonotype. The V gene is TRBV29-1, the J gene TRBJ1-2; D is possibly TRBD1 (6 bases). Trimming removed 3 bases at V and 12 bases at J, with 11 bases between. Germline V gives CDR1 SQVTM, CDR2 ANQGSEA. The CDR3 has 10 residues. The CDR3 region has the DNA TGCAGCGTTGATACGGGGGGCGACACCTTC. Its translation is CSVDTGGDTF.

The CDR3 coding sequence is TGTGCCAGCAGACCCACCTCGGGAGCTGCTGGCTACACCTTC. As protein: CASRPTSGAAGYTF. The chain couples TRBV6-2 or TRBV6-3 to TRBJ1-2; D call uncertain. Germline loops: CDR1 MNHEY, CDR2 SVGEGT. This CDR3 is built from 14 residues. V shed 6 bases and J shed 7 bases, with 18 bases lying between them.

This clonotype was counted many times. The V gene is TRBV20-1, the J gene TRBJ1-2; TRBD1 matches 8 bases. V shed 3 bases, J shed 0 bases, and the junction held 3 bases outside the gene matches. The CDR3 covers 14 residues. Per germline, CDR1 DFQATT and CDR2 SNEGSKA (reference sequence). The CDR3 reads CSASEQGANYGYTF. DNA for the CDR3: TGCAGTGCTAGTGAACAGGGGGCTAACTATGGCTACACCTTC.

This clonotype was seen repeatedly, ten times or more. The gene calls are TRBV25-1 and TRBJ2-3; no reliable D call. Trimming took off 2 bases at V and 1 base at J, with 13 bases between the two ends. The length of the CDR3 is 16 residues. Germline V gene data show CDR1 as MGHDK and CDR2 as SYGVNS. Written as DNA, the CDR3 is TGTGCCAGCAGTGAAGTAAAGGGTTTCGGCACAGATACGCAGTATTTT. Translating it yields CASSEVKGFGTDTQYF.

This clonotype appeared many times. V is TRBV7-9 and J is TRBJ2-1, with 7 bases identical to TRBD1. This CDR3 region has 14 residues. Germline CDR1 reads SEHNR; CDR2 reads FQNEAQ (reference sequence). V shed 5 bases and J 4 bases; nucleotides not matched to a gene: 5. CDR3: CASSRGQDYNEQFF. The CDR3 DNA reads TGTGCCAGCAGCCGAGGACAGGATTACAATGAGCAGTTCTTC.

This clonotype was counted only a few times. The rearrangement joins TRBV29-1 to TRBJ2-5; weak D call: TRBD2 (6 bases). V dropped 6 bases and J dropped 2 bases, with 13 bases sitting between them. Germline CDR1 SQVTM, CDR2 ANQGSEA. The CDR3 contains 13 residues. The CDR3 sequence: CSVVGLLQETQYF. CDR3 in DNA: TGCAGCGTCGTAGGACTACTACAAGAGACCCAGTACTTC.

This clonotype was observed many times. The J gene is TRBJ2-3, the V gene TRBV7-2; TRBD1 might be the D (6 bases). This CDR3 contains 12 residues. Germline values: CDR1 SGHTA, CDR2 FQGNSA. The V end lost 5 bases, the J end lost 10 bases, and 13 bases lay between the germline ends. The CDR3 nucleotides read TGTGCCAGCAGCCAGGGAGAGGGGGCGCAGTATTTT. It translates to CASSQGEGAQYF.

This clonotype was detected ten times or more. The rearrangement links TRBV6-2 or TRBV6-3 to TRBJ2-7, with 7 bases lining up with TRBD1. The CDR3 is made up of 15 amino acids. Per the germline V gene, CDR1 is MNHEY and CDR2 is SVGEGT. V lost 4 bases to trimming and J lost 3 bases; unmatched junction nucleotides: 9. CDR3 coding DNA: TGTGCCAGCAGTTGGTTACAGGGGTGGAACTACGAGCAGTACTTC. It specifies CASSWLQGWNYEQYF.

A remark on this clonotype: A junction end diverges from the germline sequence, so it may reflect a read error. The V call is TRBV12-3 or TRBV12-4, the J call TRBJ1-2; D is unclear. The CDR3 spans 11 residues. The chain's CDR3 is CASSLGPQRAF. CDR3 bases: TGTGCCAGCAGTTTAGGTCCTCAGAGGGCCTTC.

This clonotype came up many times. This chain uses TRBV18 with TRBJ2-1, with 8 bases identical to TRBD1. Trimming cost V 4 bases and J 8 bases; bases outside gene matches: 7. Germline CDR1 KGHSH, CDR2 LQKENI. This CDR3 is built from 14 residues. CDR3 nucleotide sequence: TGTGCCAGCTCACTATGGGCGGACAGGGATGAGCAGTTCTTC. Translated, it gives CASSLWADRDEQFF.

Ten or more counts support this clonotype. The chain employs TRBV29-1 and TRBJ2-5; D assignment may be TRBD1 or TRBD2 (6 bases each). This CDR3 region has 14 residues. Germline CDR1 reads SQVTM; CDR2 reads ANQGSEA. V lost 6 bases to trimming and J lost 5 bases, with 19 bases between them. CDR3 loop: CSVNPRGVLETQYF. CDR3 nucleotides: TGCAGCGTCAACCCAAGGGGGGTTCTGGAGACCCAGTACTTC.

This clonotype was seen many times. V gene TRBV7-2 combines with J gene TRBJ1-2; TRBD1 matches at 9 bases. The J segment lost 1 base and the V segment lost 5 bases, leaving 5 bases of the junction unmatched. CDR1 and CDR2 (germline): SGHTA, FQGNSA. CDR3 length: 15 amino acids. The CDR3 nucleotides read TGTGCCAGCAGCAAGGGACAGGGAAATAACTATGGCTACACCTTC. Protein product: CASSKGQGNNYGYTF.

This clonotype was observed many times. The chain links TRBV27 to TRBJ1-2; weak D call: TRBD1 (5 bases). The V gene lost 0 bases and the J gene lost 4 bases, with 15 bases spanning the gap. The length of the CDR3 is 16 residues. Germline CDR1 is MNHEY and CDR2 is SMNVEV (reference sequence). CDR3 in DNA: TGTGCCAGCAGTTTATCGATGATCGGGGCGGTCTATGGCTACACCTTC. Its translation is CASSLSMIGAVYGYTF.

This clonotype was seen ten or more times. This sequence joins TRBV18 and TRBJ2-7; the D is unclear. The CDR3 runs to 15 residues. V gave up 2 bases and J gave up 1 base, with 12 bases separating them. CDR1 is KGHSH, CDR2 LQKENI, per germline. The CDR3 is CASSPRAEVSYEQYF. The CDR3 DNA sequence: TGTGCCAGCTCACCAAGGGCAGAGGTATCCTACGAGCAGTACTTC.

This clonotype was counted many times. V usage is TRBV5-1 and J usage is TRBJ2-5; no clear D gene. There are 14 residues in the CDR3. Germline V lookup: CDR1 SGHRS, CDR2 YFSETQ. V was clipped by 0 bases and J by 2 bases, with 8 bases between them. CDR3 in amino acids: CASSLGHGQETQYF. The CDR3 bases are TGCGCCAGCAGCTTGGGCCATGGGCAAGAGACCCAGTACTTC.

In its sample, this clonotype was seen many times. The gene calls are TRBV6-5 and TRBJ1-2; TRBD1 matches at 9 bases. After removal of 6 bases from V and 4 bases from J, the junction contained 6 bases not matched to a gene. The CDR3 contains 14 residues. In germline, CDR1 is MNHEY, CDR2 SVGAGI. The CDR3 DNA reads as TGTGCCAGCAGGGACAGGGGTGAAACCTATGGCTACACCTTC. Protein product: CASRDRGETYGYTF.

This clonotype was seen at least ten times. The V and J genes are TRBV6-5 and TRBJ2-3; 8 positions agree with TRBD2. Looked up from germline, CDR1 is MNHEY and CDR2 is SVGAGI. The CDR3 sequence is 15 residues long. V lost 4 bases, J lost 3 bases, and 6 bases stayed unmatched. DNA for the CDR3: TGTGCCAGCAGTTCGTCGGGGGGGCCTACAGATACGCAGTATTTT. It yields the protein CASSSSGGPTDTQYF.

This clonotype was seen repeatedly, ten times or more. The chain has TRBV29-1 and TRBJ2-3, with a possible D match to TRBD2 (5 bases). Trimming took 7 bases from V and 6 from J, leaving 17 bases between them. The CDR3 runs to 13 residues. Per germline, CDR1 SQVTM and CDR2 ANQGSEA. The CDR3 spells CSARGAVSDTQYF. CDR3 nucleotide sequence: TGCAGCGCCCGGGGTGCGGTGAGTGATACGCAGTATTTT.

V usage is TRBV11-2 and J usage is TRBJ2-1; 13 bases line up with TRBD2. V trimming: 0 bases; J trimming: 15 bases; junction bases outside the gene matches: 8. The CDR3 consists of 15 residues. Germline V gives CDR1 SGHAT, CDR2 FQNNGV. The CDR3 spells CASSLDPTSGGAMFF. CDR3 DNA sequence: TGTGCCAGCAGCTTAGATCCCACTAGCGGGGGGGCGATGTTCTTC.